Listed here are 7 T cell receptor beta chains from one sample, sequenced in a study of cytomegalovirus exposure and HLA in healthy donors. The PCR used 60 Vbeta and 13 Jbeta primers. The table came from immunoSEQ multiplex PCR; TCRdb's copy has only in-frame clones and leaves some out. Of about 200,000 clones listed, around 77% are singletons. Input material: PBMCs. Receptors were obtained from a woman under 40 in good health and CMV-seronegative.

The chain uses TRBV9 and TRBJ2-1; D perhaps matches TRBD2 (7 bases). The germline gives CDR1 SGDLS, CDR2 YYNGEE. The CDR3 is made up of 16 amino acids. V gave up 0 bases and J gave up 8 bases, with 18 bases separating them. CDR3 protein: CASSVGGGWAGDEQFF. The CDR3 DNA is TGTGCCAGCAGCGTAGGAGGGGGATGGGCGGGGGATGAGCAGTTCTTC.

This clone has only a few counts. This sample also contains other DNA sequences that code for the same CDR3. V gene TRBV30 combines with J gene TRBJ1-5; 8 nucleotides align to TRBD1. J gave up 5 bases and V 3 bases, and 6 bases lay outside the gene matches. The CDR3 runs 14 residues. CDR1 is GTSNPN and CDR2 is SVGIG in the germline V gene (reference sequence). CDR3 DNA: TGTGCCTGGAGCCTGACAGGGGCCTATCAGCCCCAGCATTTT. This encodes CAWSLTGAYQPQHF.

This clone appeared a few times. The chain links TRBV30 to TRBJ2-1; 11 bases are shared with TRBD2. Germline V gene lookup returns CDR1 GTSNPN and CDR2 SVGIG (reference sequence). With 3 bases clipped from V and 5 bases from J, the junction kept 12 bases outside the gene matches. CDR3 length equals 17 residues. CDR3 in DNA: TGTGCCTGGAGCCTCTACCGGACTAGCGGGTTTAACAATGAGCAGTTCTTC. Translating it yields CAWSLYRTSGFNNEQFF. Looking up the rest from reference TRBV30 and TRBJ2-1 gives the full variable domain: SQTIHQWPATLVQPVGSPLSLECTVEGTSNPNLYWYRQAAGRGLQLLFYSVGIGQISSEVPQNLSASRPQDRQFILSSKKLLLSDSGFYLCAWSLYRTSGFNNEQFFGPGTRLTVL.

The chain is built from TRBV6-6 and TRBJ1-1; no firm D call. V was trimmed by 8 bases and J by 5 bases, leaving 6 bases between them. CDR3 length: 10 amino acids. Germline V CDR1 and CDR2: MNHNY, SVGAGI (reference sequence). CDR3: CASLATEAFF. The CDR3, as DNA: TGTGCCAGCCTCGCGACTGAAGCTTTCTTT.

The V call is TRBV2, the J call TRBJ1-3; 10 nucleotides line up with TRBD1. V lost 8 bases to trimming and J lost 1 base; unmatched junction nucleotides: 2. Germline CDR1 and CDR2: SNHLY and FYNNEI. This CDR3 contains 14 residues. This CDR3 reads CASWTGGSGNTIYF. The CDR3 nucleotides are TGTGCCAGCTGGACAGGGGGATCTGGAAACACCATATATTTT. Full variable domain (remainder filled in from reference TRBV2 and TRBJ1-3): EPEVTQTPSHQVTQMGQEVILRCVPISNHLYFYWYRQILGQKVEFLVSFYNNEISEKSEIFDDQFSVERPDGSNFTLKIRSTKLEDSAMYFCASWTGGSGNTIYFGEGSWLTVV.

The chain combines TRBV18 with TRBJ1-1; tentative D call: TRBD1 (6 bases). Trimming took 5 bases from V and 3 from J, leaving 10 bases between them. This CDR3 has 13 amino acids. Germline V lookup: CDR1 KGHSH, CDR2 LQKENI. CDR3 residues: CASSLDSYTEAFF. Written as DNA, the CDR3 is TGTGCCAGCTCATTGGACAGCTACACTGAAGCTTTCTTT.

This clone came up once. This chain connects TRBV5-1 to TRBJ2-1; no firm D call. Trimming removed 0 bases at V and 5 bases at J, with 9 bases between. CDR1 and CDR2 from the germline V gene are SGHRS and YFSETQ. The CDR3 is 14 residues long. The CDR3 loop reads CASSLASQDNEQFF. DNA of the CDR3: TGCGCCAGCAGCTTGGCTTCTCAGGACAATGAGCAGTTCTTC.